The present T cell receptor beta chain was sequenced within a study of T-cell memory formation after mild COVID-19. Broader study findings: Cross-reactive memory seemingly joined, as some responding clones were found in pre-infection memory. Of the contracting clones, CD4+ ones lay mainly in CM and EM, and CD8+ ones in EMRA.

Using constant-segment primers, 5'RACE produced TCR alpha and TCR beta cDNA libraries carrying sample barcodes and UMIs. TCRdb reprocessed the 5' RACE reads via MiXCR and lists one record per CDR3 protein. The sample includes 350,000 to 500,000 distinct CDR3 sequences, around 17% of them seen just once. In regard to this clonotype: The antigen is unknown.

The sequence was collected from a man younger than 30 who had mild COVID-19 (a few samples of this study predate the infection). Cell type and time point are not known. The sequenced sample consisted of PBMCs or a T cell subset sorted from them (not recorded which).

The CDR3 DNA follows: TGTGCCAGCAGCGCGGACAGGGTGCGGGAGCAGTACTTC. Translated, it gives CASSADRVREQYF. J is TRBJ2-7 and V is TRBV5-6; 8 nucleotides agree with TRBD1. Trimming took 4 bases from V and 7 from J; bases not matched to a gene: 7. This CDR3 spans 13 amino acids. Germline V lookup: CDR1 SGHDT, CDR2 YYEEEE.